This T cell receptor (beta chain) was sequenced for a study of blood T cell repertoires in COVID-19. TCRdb keeps only in-frame clones here, not all; method: immunoSEQ multiplex PCR. The table shows a few hundred thousand clones, with 75% to 90% occurring only once. The CDR3 loop spans 14 amino acids. With 5 bases clipped from V and 5 bases from J, the junction kept 4 bases outside the gene matches. Germline CDR1 SGHTA, CDR2 FQGTGA. Sequencing was carried out using PBMCs or T cells enriched from blood (not recorded which). This TCR was sampled from a woman aged 35 to 49 who had recovered from COVID-19. The chain recombines TRBV7-3 with TRBJ2-1; 9 positions match TRBD1. The CDR3 DNA follows: TGTGCCAGCAGCCCTCGGGACAGGGACAATGAGCAGTTCTTC. This encodes CASSPRDRDNEQFF.